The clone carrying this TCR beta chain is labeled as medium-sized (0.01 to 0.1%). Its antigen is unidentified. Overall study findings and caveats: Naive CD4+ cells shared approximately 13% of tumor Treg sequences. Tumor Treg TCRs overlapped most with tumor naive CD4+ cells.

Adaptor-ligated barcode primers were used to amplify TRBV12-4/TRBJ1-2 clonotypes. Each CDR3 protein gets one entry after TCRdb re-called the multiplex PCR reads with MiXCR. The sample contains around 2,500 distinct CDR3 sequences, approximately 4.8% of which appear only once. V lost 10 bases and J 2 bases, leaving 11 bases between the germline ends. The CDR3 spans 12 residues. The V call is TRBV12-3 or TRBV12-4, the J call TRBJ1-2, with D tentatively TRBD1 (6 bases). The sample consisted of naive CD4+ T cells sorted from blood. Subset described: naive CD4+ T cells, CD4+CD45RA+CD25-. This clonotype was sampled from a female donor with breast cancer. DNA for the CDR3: TGTGCCACTACAGGGAGAAACTATGGCTACACCTTC. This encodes CATTGRNYGYTF.